Presented here are 16 T cell receptor beta chains from one specimen sequenced in a study of blood T cell repertoires in COVID-19. Sequencing used immunoSEQ multiplex PCR; TCRdb keeps in-frame clones, though not all of them. In the table there are under 300,000 clones, approximately 86% of which are singletons. Input material: PBMCs or T cells enriched from blood (not recorded which). These receptors all stem from a woman aged 35 to 49 with acute COVID-19.

This sequence joins TRBV3-1 (or the pseudogene TRBV3-2) and TRBJ2-1, with 10 bases identical to TRBD2. The CDR3 runs to 15 residues. V lost 6 bases and J lost 5; bases outside the gene matches: 7. CDR1 is LGHDT and CDR2 is YNNKEL in the germline V gene (reference sequence). The CDR3 spells CASRAAGGGHNEQFF. CDR3 DNA: TGTGCCAGCAGGGCAGCGGGAGGGGGACACAATGAGCAGTTCTTC.

The chain uses TRBV15 and TRBJ1-3, with a weak D call TRBD1 (6 bases). CDR1 and CDR2 (germline): LNHNV, YYDKDF (reference sequence). The CDR3 totals 15 residues. Trimming pared 0 bases from V and 4 bases from J, leaving 10 bases between. CDR3 loop: CATSRDTGWGNTIYF. CDR3 nucleotides: TGTGCCACCAGCAGAGATACAGGGTGGGGAAACACCATATATTTT.

The sample holds a few counts of this clone. V and J are TRBV19 and TRBJ1-2, with D possibly being TRBD1 (6 bases). V lost 5 bases and J lost 1, with 11 bases in between. There are 14 residues in the CDR3. Per the germline V gene, CDR1 is LNHDA and CDR2 is SQIVND (reference sequence). The CDR3, as DNA: TGTGCCAGTAGTCACAACAGGGATAACTATGGCTACACCTTC. This codes for CASSHNRDNYGYTF.

This clone has more than one count but fewer than ten. The chain employs TRBV5-1 and TRBJ2-3, with 10 bases aligning to TRBD2. CDR1 and CDR2 from the germline V gene are SGHRS and YFSETQ. The CDR3 runs 14 residues. With V trimmed by 7 bases and J by 5 bases, 7 bases remained unmatched. The CDR3 spells CASGALAGRDTQYF. As DNA, the CDR3 is TGCGCCAGCGGAGCACTAGCGGGAAGAGATACGCAGTATTTT.

The rearrangement uses TRBV9 and TRBJ1-4; perhaps TRBD1 as D (5 bases). V lost 0 bases and J lost 5, with 11 bases in between. This CDR3 is 15 amino acids long. Per germline, CDR1 SGDLS and CDR2 YYNGEE. The CDR3 spells CASSVAGGNNEKLFF. The CDR3 DNA sequence: TGTGCCAGCAGCGTAGCGGGGGGGAACAATGAAAAACTGTTTTTT.

The chain carries TRBV10-3 and TRBJ1-4; the D gene is possibly TRBD1 (5 bases). V dropped 0 bases and J dropped 0 bases, with 14 bases sitting between them. Germline V gene lookup returns CDR1 ENHRY and CDR2 SYGVKD. This CDR3 has 18 amino acids. CDR3 loop: CAISESSGKTSTNEKLFF. The CDR3 region has the DNA TGTGCCATCAGTGAGTCTTCAGGGAAGACATCAACTAATGAAAAACTGTTTTTT.

This clone came up once. This chain connects TRBV12-3 or TRBV12-4 to TRBJ2-1; perhaps TRBD1 as D (5 bases). The CDR3 runs to 13 residues. V lost 6 bases, J lost 8 bases, and 14 bases lay in between. CDR3 bases: TGTGCCAGCAGACCCGGCAGGGCTGATGAGCAGTTCTTC. It encodes CASRPGRADEQFF.

The rearrangement uses TRBV27 and TRBJ2-7; D is perhaps TRBD1 (6 bases). Between the trimmed V and J ends, which lost 6 bases and 7 bases, there was a span of 10 bases. The CDR3 runs to 11 residues. The V gene's germline CDR1 is MNHEY and CDR2 SMNVEV (reference sequence). The CDR3 here is CASSRDREQYF. Here the CDR3 DNA reads TGTGCCAGCAGCCGAGACAGGGAGCAGTACTTC.

Only one count was recorded for this clone. The rearrangement uses TRBV6-1 and TRBJ1-5; D gene unclear. V was shortened by 0 bases and J by 8 bases, with 5 bases between the two germline ends. The CDR3 has 12 amino acids. Germline values: CDR1 MNHNS, CDR2 SASEGT. The chain's CDR3 is CASSEAREPQHF. CDR3 coding DNA: TGTGCCAGCAGTGAAGCGCGGGAGCCCCAGCATTTT.

This clone was observed a few times. The CDR3 spells CASSIPAQRLGGQYF. The CDR3, as DNA: TGTGCCAGTAGTATTCCGGCTCAACGATTAGGAGGGCAGTACTTC. The V and J genes are TRBV19 and TRBJ2-7; TRBD2 might be the D (5 bases). This CDR3 has 15 amino acids. Per germline, CDR1 LNHDA and CDR2 SQIVND (reference sequence). V was cut by 3 bases and J by 9 bases, with 21 bases left in between.

In its sample, this clone was seen once. The rearrangement uses TRBV19 and TRBJ2-5; D might be TRBD1 (5 bases). Trimming pared 4 bases from V and 4 bases from J, leaving 7 bases between. Germline values: CDR1 LNHDA, CDR2 SQIVND (reference sequence). The CDR3 has 12 amino acids. The CDR3 DNA reads as TGTGCCAGTAGTAGGCAGGGAGAGACCCAGTACTTC. Its protein product is CASSRQGETQYF. Complete variable domain (other parts from reference TRBV19 and TRBJ2-5): DGGITQSPKYLFRKEGQNVTLSCEQNLNHDAMYWYRQDPGQGLRLIYYSQIVNDFQKGDIAEGYSVSREKKESFPLTVTSAQKNPTAFYLCASSRQGETQYFGPGTRLLVL.

The rearrangement links TRBV9 to TRBJ2-5, with 10 bases identical to TRBD2. After removal of 4 bases from V and 5 bases from J, the junction contained 11 bases not matched to a gene. Germline CDR1 SGDLS, CDR2 YYNGEE. This CDR3 has 16 residues. The CDR3 DNA sequence: TGTGCCAGCAGCCGGGGGCTAGCGGGAGATTTGGAGACCCAGTACTTC. Encoded protein: CASSRGLAGDLETQYF.

This chain links TRBV7-9 with TRBJ1-4; 10 bases match TRBD1. The V gene's germline CDR1 is SEHNR and CDR2 FQNEAQ (reference sequence). Losses at the gene ends were 3 bases for V and 5 bases for J; bases not matched to a gene: 3. The CDR3 is made up of 15 amino acids. The CDR3 is CASSFDRGRNEKLFF. CDR3 DNA sequence: TGTGCCAGCAGCTTTGACAGGGGGCGCAATGAAAAACTGTTTTTT.

CDR3 in DNA: TGTGCCAGCAGTTCGACTAGCGGGAGCTCCTACGAGCAGTACTTC. This gives the protein CASSSTSGSSYEQYF. This chain joins TRBV27 and TRBJ2-7, with 12 nucleotides matching TRBD2. V was pared by 4 bases and J by 0 bases, with 1 base of the junction left unmatched. Per the germline V gene, CDR1 is MNHEY and CDR2 is SMNVEV (reference sequence). The CDR3 contains 15 residues.

The chain links TRBV6-5 to TRBJ1-3, with D unresolved. V was pared by 0 bases and J by 2 bases, with 8 bases between. Germline V lookup: CDR1 MNHEY, CDR2 SVGAGI. This CDR3 region has 15 residues. For the CDR3, the DNA is TGTGCCAGCAGTTACTCCTCTACAGCTGGAAACACCATATATTTT. It specifies CASSYSSTAGNTIYF.

The J gene is TRBJ1-1, the V gene TRBV6-5, with D possibly TRBD1 on 6 matching bases. The V end was cut by 10 bases, the J end by 6 bases, with 18 bases between. The CDR3 is made up of 13 amino acids. Germline-derived CDR1 and CDR2 are MNHEY and SVGAGI. In DNA form, the CDR3 reads TGTGCCACCAAGGACAGCGGACTCCCTGAAGCTTTCTTT. Translated: CATKDSGLPEAFF.